A single sample gave rise to the 12 T cell receptor beta chains below, sequenced in a study of blood T cells in healthy people across ages. Combining a sample-barcoded 5' primer with a J-beta primer mix, a second PCR ran for 7 to 11 cycles. TCRdb recomputed calls from the 5' RACE reads with MiXCR, one row per CDR3 protein. This sample has some 850,000 distinct CDR3 sequences, with under 30% found just once. This sample also appeared in a second study, on T cells of mothers and their children.

The sample taken for sequencing was blood. The receptors here all came from a boy younger than 18 in good health.

This clonotype occurred a few times. The chain joins TRBV21-1 to TRBJ2-1; the table's D gene call, TRBD2, was not cross checked with the DNA. TRBV21-1 is deemed a pseudogene. The CDR3 spans 13 residues. The CDR3 region is CASSPLPGLIQFF. Here the CDR3 DNA reads TGTGCCAGCAGCCCGCTACCGGGCCTTATTCAGTTCTTC.

This clonotype was recorded a few times. This chain joins TRBV20-1 and TRBJ2-7; weak D call: TRBD2 (5 bases). V lost 5 bases and J lost 3, with 14 bases in between. This CDR3 region has 13 residues. Germline V gene sequence: CDR1 DFQATT, CDR2 SNEGSKA (reference sequence). As DNA, the CDR3 is TGCAGTGCTGGGCAGCGGAGTTACTACGAGCAGTACTTC. Translation: CSAGQRSYYEQYF.

The table lists this clonotype with many counts. The V and J genes are TRBV28 and TRBJ2-5; 7 nucleotides agree with TRBD2. The V segment lost 7 bases and the J segment 5 bases; nucleotides outside the gene matches: 16. Germline-derived CDR1 and CDR2 are MDHEN and SYDVKM. This CDR3 is 16 amino acids long. The CDR3 here is CASIPSGGQGGETQYF. In DNA, the CDR3 is TGTGCCAGCATCCCATCCGGAGGGCAGGGAGGGGAGACCCAGTACTTC.

The V and J genes are TRBV20-1 and TRBJ2-7; 7 bases match TRBD1. J lost 4 bases, V lost 3 bases, and 9 bases had no gene match. The CDR3 length is 14 residues. Germline CDR1 and CDR2: DFQATT and SNEGSKA (reference sequence). CDR3 sequence reads: CSARGEGARYEQYF. CDR3 bases: TGCAGTGCTAGGGGTGAGGGGGCTCGGTACGAGCAGTACTTC.

The chain recombines TRBV3-1 with TRBJ2-5; a possible D gene is TRBD2 (6 bases). CDR1 and CDR2 from the germline V gene are LGHDT and YNNKEL (reference sequence). This CDR3 spans 19 amino acids. With 0 bases removed from V and 4 bases from J, the gap between germline ends came to 24 bases. The CDR3 reads CASSQDLVGEAPGGETQYF. The DNA of the CDR3 is TGTGCCAGCAGCCAAGACTTGGTGGGGGAGGCGCCCGGGGGAGAGACCCAGTACTTC.

CDR3 nucleotide sequence: TGCGCCAGCAGCCAAACAGGTTTTCAGTTCGGTAATGAGCAGTTCTTC. It encodes CASSQTGFQFGNEQFF. The chain joins TRBV4-1 to TRBJ2-1, with D perhaps TRBD1 (5 bases). Germline assignment: CDR1 MGHRA and CDR2 YSYEKL. The V gene lost 2 bases and the J gene lost 7 bases, with 18 bases spanning the gap. The CDR3 sequence is 16 residues long.

Here the CDR3 reads CASSQEGPWESNYGYTF. The CDR3 DNA is TGTGCCAGCAGCCAAGAGGGCCCCTGGGAATCTAACTATGGCTACACCTTC. The V gene is TRBV14, the J gene TRBJ1-2, with D uncertain. The germline V gene encodes CDR1 SGHDN and CDR2 FVKESK. The CDR3 runs to 17 residues. Trimming took off 0 bases at V and 0 bases at J, with 14 bases between the two ends.

This chain links TRBV2 with TRBJ2-2, with D perhaps being TRBD1 or TRBD2 (5 bases each). Germline CDR1 reads SNHLY; CDR2 reads FYNNEI. There are 16 residues in the CDR3. Trimming removed 2 bases at V and 2 bases at J, with 12 bases between. CDR3 sequence: CASSEYGASNTGELFF. CDR3 in DNA: TGTGCCAGCAGTGAATACGGGGCCTCTAACACCGGGGAGCTGTTTTTT. The full variable domain, its missing parts supplied by reference TRBV2 and TRBJ2-2, is EPEVTQTPSHQVTQMGQEVILRCVPISNHLYFYWYRQILGQKVEFLVSFYNNEISEKSEIFDDQFSVERPDGSNFTLKIRSTKLEDSAMYFCASSEYGASNTGELFFGEGSRLTVL.

The chain uses TRBV7-8 and TRBJ2-7; 8 positions match TRBD1. This CDR3 is built from 15 residues. J was trimmed by 2 bases and V by 4 bases; bases with no gene match: 7. CDR1 and CDR2 (germline): SGHVS, FQNEAQ. CDR3 nucleotides: TGTGCCAGCAGCTACTGGACAGGGCCCCCCTACGAGCAGTACTTC. Its translation: CASSYWTGPPYEQYF.

The V call is TRBV6-5, the J call TRBJ1-2, with D hard to call. Germline-derived CDR1 and CDR2 are MNHEY and SVGAGI. Trimming left V 6 bases short and J 6 bases short, with 17 bases between. The CDR3 is 14 amino acids. CDR3 nucleotide sequence: TGTGCCAGCAGCCGGACCCATAGGGTTGATGGCTACACCTTC. Its protein product is CASSRTHRVDGYTF.

A few counts support this clonotype. The V call is TRBV12-3 or TRBV12-4, the J call TRBJ2-2, with TRBD2 matching over 10 bases. Unmatched junction bases numbered 7, after V lost 5 bases and J lost 7 bases. There are 15 residues in the CDR3. The CDR3 spells CASSISGGAVGELFF. CDR3 bases: TGTGCCAGCAGTATAAGCGGGGGGGCTGTCGGGGAGCTGTTTTTT.

The chain has TRBV12-3 or TRBV12-4 and TRBJ2-3; a possible D gene is TRBD1 (6 bases). V was pared by 1 base and J by 0 bases, with 20 bases between. The CDR3 spans 19 residues. CDR3 sequence (DNA): TGTGCCAGCAGTTTAGTCCCCATAAACAGGGACGCTAGCACAGATACGCAGTATTTT. Protein product: CASSLVPINRDASTDTQYF.